Listed below are T cell receptor beta chains from one sample, sequenced in a study of T cells after yellow fever vaccination. TCRdb processed the 5' RACE reads anew with MiXCR; each CDR3 protein has one entry. This table holds 180,000 or so distinct CDR3 sequences, approximately 11% found once. Here the sequenced sample was CD8+ T cells sorted from PBMCs, taken 15 days after the yellow fever booster vaccination. These receptors were taken from a young man who received the YFV17D yellow fever vaccine. The CDR3 runs from the conserved cysteine through the conserved F or W.

V gene	J gene	CDR3 protein
TRBV12-3/TRBV12-4	TRBJ1-4	CASSQQGGNEKLFF
TRBV10-3	TRBJ2-5	CAISGEGYPKTQYF
TRBV6-6	TRBJ2-3	CASSGRLAGVADTQYF
TRBV27	TRBJ2-7	CASSWGRQGSLEQYF
TRBV2	TRBJ2-3	CADAGGPSSTDTQYF
TRBV9	TRBJ1-2	CASSVAESANYGYTF
TRBV29-1	TRBJ2-5	CSVGQRQETQYF
TRBV21-1	TRBJ2-7	CASSQGQAPSYEQYF
TRBV6-1	TRBJ1-2	CASSVTDYGYTF
TRBV5-1	TRBJ2-1	CASSFTGGLYNEQFF
TRBV5-1	TRBJ2-7	CASSLNYEQYF
TRBV28	TRBJ2-2	CASSRRRGAGELFF
TRBV7-2	TRBJ2-5	CASRSPASFETQYF
TRBV9	TRBJ2-1	CASSVRASSYNEQFF
TRBV7-8	TRBJ2-1	CASTIGAGGSHNEQFF
TRBV12-3/TRBV12-4	TRBJ1-4	CASSLDRGNEKLFF
TRBV6-2/TRBV6-3	TRBJ1-1	CASRTPAGQGAGEAFF
TRBV7-9	TRBJ1-1	CASSLAITEAFF
TRBV7-9	TRBJ1-2	CASSLAPRGTRGYTF
TRBV4-1	TRBJ2-3	CASSIEDRGLDTQYF
TRBV9	TRBJ2-1	CASSVRPTSRDNEQFF
TRBV28	TRBJ2-7	CASSSRLAYEQYF
TRBV29-1	TRBJ1-2	CSVGGTGEGGYTF
TRBV9	TRBJ1-2	CASSVGDYGYTF
TRBV25-1	TRBJ2-7	CASSDQSGKSYEQYF
TRBV4-2	TRBJ2-5	CASSQGVQAAPTQETQYF
TRBV10-3	TRBJ2-7	CAISEGGTGQEGSYEQYF
TRBV20-1	TRBJ2-4	CSAGSFRNIQYF
TRBV19	TRBJ2-7	CASSITSSYEQYF
TRBV10-3	TRBJ1-2	CAISTGELINYGYTF
TRBV5-4	TRBJ2-2	CASTPASGTGELFF
TRBV7-9	TRBJ1-2	CASSLVNSANYGYTF
TRBV7-3	TRBJ2-3	CASSLQRTDTQYF
TRBV24-1	TRBJ2-1	CATSDPTGSYNEQFF
TRBV7-9	TRBJ2-2	CASSLAGIAANTGELFF
TRBV29-1	TRBJ2-5	CSVTTSGGTKETQYF